These T cell receptor beta chains were read from a single sample in a study of T cell responses to AZD1222 COVID-19 vaccine. Using immunoSEQ multiplex PCR, the repertoire was profiled, and TCRdb retains in-frame clones only, with some absent. Among some 95,000 clones listed, over 75% were seen once. This sample comprised peripheral blood, obtained 28 days after the second AZD1222 dose. Receptor source: an adult who received the AZD1222 COVID-19 vaccine. The CDR3 runs from the conserved cysteine through the conserved F or W.

V | length | CDR3
TRBV19 | 19 | CASSIVFALVSRGGNEQFF
TRBV5-6 | 13 | CASSRTWGYEQYF
TRBV19 | 14 | CASSISGGDYGYTF
TRBV6-6 | 14 | CASSPRQGNTEAFF
TRBV6-5 | 14 | CASSYGQNSYEQYF
TRBV9 | 17 | CASSAHFASGGSDTQYF
TRBV5-1 | 15 | CASSGTGGANTEAFF
TRBV19 | 14 | CASKTGRSPGELFF
TRBV19 | 14 | CASSHRSGNTEAFF
TRBV4-1 | 14 | CASSYQRLNTEAFF
TRBV25-1 | 15 | CASSDSNRFTDTQYF
TRBV30 | 13 | CAWSAGGGETQYF
TRBV7-9 | 16 | CASSLVRQGSNYGYTF
TRBV19 | 14 | CASSMSVTRPEAFF
TRBV5-6 | 13 | CASSLSMNTEAFF
TRBV30 | 13 | CAWAPGVGNTIYF
TRBV9 | 14 | CASSSTGGNQPQHF
TRBV6-5 | 12 | CASGQSREKLFF
TRBV12-5 | 16 | CASGLDLQGGNQPQHF
TRBV12-5 | 12 | CASGTNGNEQFF
TRBV4-1 | 14 | CASSQESDTDTQYF
TRBV20-1 | 11 | CSASTNYGYTF
TRBV28 | 12 | CASKNGHSPLHF
TRBV5-1 | 15 | CASSLTESSVGEQYF
TRBV11-3 | 13 | CASSLHMSTEAFF
TRBV24-1 | 14 | CATSDHGLNQPQHF
TRBV6-5 | 15 | CASSSGDVEGYEQYF
TRBV3-1/TRBV3-2 | 14 | CASSPTVRDQPQHF
TRBV29-1 | 14 | CSVELADSSYEQYF